This record concerns one T cell receptor (beta chain) sequence. The antigen remains undetermined. Specified time point: peripheral blood 6 weeks after treatment start. A total of 1 to 8 samples per patient were collected pretreatment and on-treatment. Produced via immunoSEQ multiplex PCR; TCRdb's table is partial and in-frame only. The profile shows 40,000 to 60,000 clones, roughly 80% of them singletons. This sample was included in a study of PD-L1 blockade in urothelial cancer. Across the whole study: Once treatment had started, blood was analyzed at 3 weeks (second dose) and again at 6 weeks. There were a median of about 140,000 T cells in blood samples.

The study's findings and limits: Below-median pretreatment blood TCR clonality was associated with improved progression-free and overall survival.

The material was PBMCs, obtained around atezolizumab (anti-PD-L1) treatment. This TCR derives from a man between 65 and 80 years old with urothelial cancer.

CDR3 in amino acids: CASTQLGGGFTEAFF. The CDR3 nucleotides read TGTGCCAGCACCCAGCTGGGGGGGGGCTTCACTGAAGCTTTCTTT. The J gene is TRBJ1-1, the V gene TRBV2; D possibly corresponds to TRBD1 (6 bases). CDR1 and CDR2 from the germline V gene are SNHLY and FYNNEI. Trimming removed 7 bases from V and 4 bases from J, with 19 bases in between. The CDR3 has 15 residues.